The sequence of this T cell receptor beta chain was determined in a study of graft-versus-host responses after intestinal transplantation. Study-wide results and caveats: Levels of circulating GvH clones at their peak were associated with early post-transplant HvG declines.

The protocol was immunoSEQ multiplex PCR, while the TCRdb copy is restricted to in-frame clones and leaves out a portion. The data hold some 18,000 clones, with roughly 78% observed a single time. The CDR3 covers 16 residues. V was trimmed by 4 bases and J by 1 base, leaving 16 bases between them. Graft-derived tissue was subjected to processing to liberate intraepithelial and lamina propria lymphocytes. With regard to this clone: Its antigen is undetermined.

The sequence came from a human patient who received an intestinal transplant, so some T cells may come from the graft donor. The V and J genes are TRBV23-1 and TRBJ2-5; tentatively, D is TRBD1 (6 bases). TRBV23-1 is assigned to the ORF class and has an uncertain function. Sequenced here: ileum tissue, sampled around 20 days after intestinal transplant. CDR3 amino acids: CASSRRGTGSQETQYF. The CDR3 DNA is TGCGCCAGCAGTCGACGGGGTACAGGGAGCCAAGAGACCCAGTACTTC.